The entry below describes one T cell receptor (beta chain). The PCR ran on 60 Vbeta and 13 Jbeta primers. Sequencing used immunoSEQ multiplex PCR; TCRdb keeps in-frame clones, though not all of them. The sample lists roughly 100,000 clones, around four fifths seen once, with 6.5% to 9.5% in the top ten. These data come from a study of cytomegalovirus exposure and HLA in healthy donors. Germline lookup yields CDR1 SGHRS and CDR2 YFSETQ. This CDR3 spans 15 amino acids. V was cut by 4 bases and J by 6 bases, with 19 bases left in between. The sample consisted of PBMCs. The clonotype originates from a woman aged 40 to 49 in good health and CMV-seropositive. The chain has TRBV5-1 and TRBJ1-2; no definite D call. The CDR3 DNA follows: TGCGCCAGCAGCGTTACTGCCGGGGTGAACCATGGCTACACCTTC. Its translation is CASSVTAGVNHGYTF.